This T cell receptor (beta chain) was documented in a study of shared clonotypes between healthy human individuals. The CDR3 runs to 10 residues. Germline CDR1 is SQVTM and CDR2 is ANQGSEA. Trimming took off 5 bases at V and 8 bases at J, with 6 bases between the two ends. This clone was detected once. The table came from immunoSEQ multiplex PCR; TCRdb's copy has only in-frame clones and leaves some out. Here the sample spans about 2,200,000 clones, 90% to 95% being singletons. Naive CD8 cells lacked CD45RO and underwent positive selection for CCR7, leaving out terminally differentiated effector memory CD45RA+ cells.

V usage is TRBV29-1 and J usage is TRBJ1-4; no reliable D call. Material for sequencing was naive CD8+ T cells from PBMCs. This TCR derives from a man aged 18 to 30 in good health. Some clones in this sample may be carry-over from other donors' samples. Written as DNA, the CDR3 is TGCAGCGTTTTGAAAGAAAAACTGTTTTTT. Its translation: CSVLKEKLFF.